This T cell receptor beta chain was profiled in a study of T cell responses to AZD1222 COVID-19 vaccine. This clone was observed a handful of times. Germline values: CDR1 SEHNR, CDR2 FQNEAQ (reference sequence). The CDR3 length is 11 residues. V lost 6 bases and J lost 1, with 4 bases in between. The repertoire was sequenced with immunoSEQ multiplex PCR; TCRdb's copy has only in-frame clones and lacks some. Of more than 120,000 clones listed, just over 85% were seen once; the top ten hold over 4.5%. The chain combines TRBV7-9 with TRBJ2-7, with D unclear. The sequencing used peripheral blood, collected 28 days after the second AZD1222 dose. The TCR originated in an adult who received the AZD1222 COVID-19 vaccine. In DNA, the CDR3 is TGTGCCAGCAGGGAGTCCTACGAGCAGTACTTC. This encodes CASRESYEQYF.